This record concerns one TCR beta chain sequence. The CDR3 runs 15 residues. Germline CDR1 and CDR2: SGHAT and FQNNGV. With 3 bases clipped from V and 5 bases from J, the junction kept 10 bases outside the gene matches. This entry comes from a study of technical replicates of blood from several donors. Sequencing was performed with immunoSEQ multiplex PCR; in TCRdb, only in-frame clones are kept and a portion is missing. The sample yields 82,000 or so clones, nearly 96% seen once. The sequence was collected from a human donor in good health. The chain has TRBV11-2 and TRBJ2-7; 7 bases fit TRBD2. Sequencing was performed on T cells isolated from PBMCs. CDR3 DNA sequence: TGTGCCAGCAGCTTCTGGGGGGAGGGCCAGCACGAGCAGTACTTC. This codes for CASSFWGEGQHEQYF.